The rows below give T cell receptor beta chains drawn from one sample of a study of early T cells in non-severe SARS-CoV-2 infection. One entry per CDR3 protein results from TCRdb running MiXCR on the 5' RACE reads. The sample contains about 33,000 distinct CDR3 sequences, about 6% of which appear only once. Input material: whole blood. These TCRs come from an adult who was a healthcare worker with PCR-confirmed SARS-CoV-2 infection or an uninfected control (not recorded which). Both conserved end residues are part of each CDR3. Each record gives: CDR3 length, D gene, J gene, clone size, V gene, CDR3 DNA, CDR3 protein. The D gene is left open where the match is weak. Rows may omit the clone size; those that give it use once, few, many or a size class.

17,TRBD1,TRBJ1-4,many,TRBV19,TGTGCCAGTAGTATACCCTCGCGGGGACAGTTAAATGAAAAACTGTTTTTT,CASSIPSRGQLNEKLFF
15,TRBD2,TRBJ2-3,NA,TRBV12-3/TRBV12-4,TGTGCCAGCAGTCCAAGCGGGGGGGAAGCAGATACGCAGTATTTT,CASSPSGGEADTQYF
18,TRBD2,TRBJ2-3,many,TRBV5-6,TGTGCCAGCAGCAGCTTGGAACAAGCGGGGGTAGGCACAGATACGCAGTATTTT,CASSSLEQAGVGTDTQYF
13,NA,TRBJ1-1,many,TRBV29-1,TGCAGCGTTGACAGGTCCGTGAACACTGAAGCTTTCTTT,CSVDRSVNTEAFF
14,NA,TRBJ2-3,few,TRBV6-6,TGTGCCAGCAGGGGGACCTGGGGTGCAGATACGCAGTATTTT,CASRGTWGADTQYF
14,TRBD2,TRBJ2-1,NA,TRBV19,TGTGCCAGTAGTAGCGGGGGGGACTACAATGAGCAGTTCTTC,CASSSGGDYNEQFF
16,NA,TRBJ1-5,many,TRBV11-2,TGTGCCAGCAGCCTCGACGGGGACGTGCGCAATCAGCCCCAGCATTTT,CASSLDGDVRNQPQHF
14,NA,TRBJ2-7,many,TRBV12-3/TRBV12-4,TGTGCCAGCAGTTTACGGTCAGGCTCCTACGAGCAGTACTTC,CASSLRSGSYEQYF
13,NA,TRBJ1-2,many,TRBV7-9,TGTGCCAGCAGCTTAGGACCAGAGCGTGGCTACACCTTC,CASSLGPERGYTF
11,NA,TRBJ1-1,many,TRBV20-1,TGCAGTGCTAGGGGCTTAACTGAAGCTTTCTTT,CSARGLTEAFF
15,NA,TRBJ2-2,few,TRBV20-1,TGCAGTGCTAGAACAGGTGGAAAGGACACCGGGGAGCTGTTTTTT,CSARTGGKDTGELFF
12,NA,TRBJ1-1,few,TRBV30,TGTGCCTGGAGTTTCCCGGGGGGTGAAGCTTTCTTT,CAWSFPGGEAFF
17,TRBD1,TRBJ1-1,many,TRBV7-2,TGTGCCAGCAGCTTAAGACTCGGGACAGCCAAAGGGACTGAAGCTTTCTTT,CASSLRLGTAKGTEAFF
16,NA,TRBJ2-7,many,TRBV4-2,TGTGCCAGCAGCCAAGAATCCAGCGTGGGCTCCTACGAGCAGTACTTC,CASSQESSVGSYEQYF
15,TRBD2,TRBJ2-3,many,TRBV6-5,TGTGCCAGCAGTTACTCAAGCGGGGCCGCAGATACGCAGTATTTT,CASSYSSGAADTQYF
13,NA,TRBJ2-1,many,TRBV11-3,TGTGCCAGCAGCCCCGGGGTGGTAAATGAGCAGTTCTTC,CASSPGVVNEQFF
15,NA,TRBJ2-3,many,TRBV15,TGTGCCACCGGTCCGGGCGCCGGGAGCACAGATACGCAGTATTTT,CATGPGAGSTDTQYF
14,NA,TRBJ1-1,NA,TRBV11-2,TGTGCCAGCAGCTTACAACCTTTGGGCACTGAAGCTTTCTTT,CASSLQPLGTEAFF
16,TRBD1,TRBJ2-7,many,TRBV6-2/TRBV6-3,TGTGCCAGCAGTTACGCGGCCGGGACAGGGGAGTACGAGCAGTACTTC,CASSYAAGTGEYEQYF
14,TRBD2,TRBJ2-1,many,TRBV2,TGTGCCAGCAGCGAGTTGACTAGCGGTGGGGAGCAGTTCTTC,CASSELTSGGEQFF
18,NA,TRBJ2-3,many,TRBV3-1,TGTGCCAGCAGCCAAGATGCCCATTCGGTGGGCGGTGCAGATACGCAGTATTTT,CASSQDAHSVGGADTQYF
12,NA,TRBJ2-7,many,TRBV6-2/TRBV6-3,TGTGCCAGCAGTCCCCCGGGTGGCGAGCAGTACTTC,CASSPPGGEQYF
14,NA,TRBJ1-5,many,TRBV6-2/TRBV6-3,TGTGCCAGCAGTTACGAAGGAGGTAATCAGCCCCAGCATTTT,CASSYEGGNQPQHF
17,NA,TRBJ1-1,many,TRBV7-8,TGTGCCAGCAGCTTAGCAGGGTTGGGCGGGGGCTACACTGAAGCTTTCTTT,CASSLAGLGGGYTEAFF
14,NA,TRBJ1-1,NA,TRBV11-1,TGTGCCAGCAGCTTGGGCAGGGGCGGCACTGAAGCTTTCTTT,CASSLGRGGTEAFF
13,NA,TRBJ2-2,many,TRBV15,TGTGCCACCAGCAGAGAAGGCTTCGGGGAGCTGTTTTTT,CATSREGFGELFF
14,TRBD1,TRBJ1-2,many,TRBV12-3/TRBV12-4,TGTGCCAGCAGCCAGACAGGGGGCATATATGGCTACACCTTC,CASSQTGGIYGYTF
14,NA,TRBJ2-7,many,TRBV7-2,TGTGCCAGCAGCGAACCGGGTTCCACCTACGAGCAGTACTTC,CASSEPGSTYEQYF
15,NA,TRBJ1-5,NA,TRBV19,TGTGCCAGTAGTATAGATTGGACAGCAAATCAGCCCCAGCATTTT,CASSIDWTANQPQHF
14,TRBD1,TRBJ2-1,many,TRBV6-2/TRBV6-3,TGTGCCAGCAGTTACTACGGGACAGTAAGTGAGCAGTTCTTC,CASSYYGTVSEQFF